This is a list of T cell receptor beta chains from one sample in a study of T cell changes during pregnancy in multiple sclerosis. TCRdb's table, derived via immunoSEQ multiplex PCR, lists solely in-frame clones and lacks some. This table has around 25,000 clones, more than 75% appearing once. Sample: CD8+ T cells from peripheral blood mononuclear cells, taken in the third trimester of pregnancy. The receptors were sampled from a female donor in good health, enrolled as a control in a pregnancy study. Both conserved end residues are part of each CDR3. The order of the fields is D gene, CDR3 length, clone size, J gene, V gene, CDR3 DNA, CDR3 protein. D genes are given only for firm matches. Size is stated for part of the rows, as once, few or many counts, or as a class when the clone is expanded.

TRBD2,16,.,TRBJ2-3,TRBV6-4,TGTGCCAGCAGTGACTCGCCAGCGGGGGGGCAAGATACGCAGTATTTT,CASSDSPAGGQDTQYF
TRBD1,15,.,TRBJ1-3,TRBV15,TGTGCCACCAGCAGAGCCCGGGACAGCGGAAACACCATATATTTT,CATSRARDSGNTIYF
.,15,.,TRBJ2-1,TRBV5-1,TGCGCCAGTTCCTTCGACGGATCGGGGTACAATGAGCAGTTCTTC,CASSFDGSGYNEQFF
TRBD1,13,few,TRBJ2-7,TRBV29-1,TGCAGCGTCGAAGACAGGGGCGGGTACGAGCAGTACTTC,CSVEDRGGYEQYF
.,13,.,TRBJ1-2,TRBV7-8,TGTGCCAGCAGCCTCGGGGGGGTAGATGGCTACACCTTC,CASSLGGVDGYTF
TRBD2,15,.,TRBJ2-7,TRBV4-2,TGTGCCAGCAGCCAAGGAGAGTCGACTAGCGAGGAGCAGTACTTC,CASSQGESTSEEQYF
TRBD1,13,.,TRBJ1-5,TRBV29-1,TGCCACTTCCAGGGGACAGGGAATCAGCCCCAGCATTTT,CHFQGTGNQPQHF
TRBD1,15,.,TRBJ1-5,TRBV28,TGTGCCAGCAGTTACAGGGGGGTTTGGGGTCAGCCCCAGCATTTT,CASSYRGVWGQPQHF
TRBD2,15,few,TRBJ2-7,TRBV19,TGTGCCAGTAGTTCTGCCAGCGGGGGGTCTGGCGAGCAGTACTTC,CASSSASGGSGEQYF
TRBD1,15,.,TRBJ2-5,TRBV5-1,TGCGCCAGCAGCTTGGTTGACAGGGATATTGAGACCCAGTACTTC,CASSLVDRDIETQYF
.,15,.,TRBJ1-1,TRBV29-1,TGCAGCGCCCGAGGTGGGGGCGCCGCGTGGACTGAAGCTTTCTTT,CSARGGGAAWTEAFF
.,15,.,TRBJ2-7,TRBV19,TGTGCCAGTAGCCCCGGGGTAGGCCCGTCCTACGAGCAGTACTTC,CASSPGVGPSYEQYF
TRBD2,17,.,TRBJ2-1,TRBV7-9,TGTGCCAGCAGCTTAAGCTCTAGCGGGGGACCCTACAATGAGCAGTTCTTC,CASSLSSSGGPYNEQFF
TRBD1,14,.,TRBJ2-7,TRBV5-1,TGCGCCAGCAGCTTGCGGACAGGGGAATACGAGCAGTACTTC,CASSLRTGEYEQYF
.,13,.,TRBJ2-5,TRBV6-5,TGTGCCAGCAGTTTAGGGGACATAGAGACCCAGTACTTC,CASSLGDIETQYF
TRBD2,14,.,TRBJ2-1,TRBV6-1,TGTGCCAGCAGTGACTCTAGCGGGAGTGGTGAGCAGTTCTTC,CASSDSSGSGEQFF
.,13,.,TRBJ2-7,TRBV4-1,TGCGCCAGCAGCCCCTTTCCAGGCTACGAGCAGTACTTC,CASSPFPGYEQYF
.,13,.,TRBJ1-5,TRBV21-1,TGTGCCAGTCAGAGGGAGGGCAATCAGCCCCAGCATTTT,CASQREGNQPQHF
.,17,.,TRBJ2-1,TRBV19,TGTGCCAGTAGCATGAGTAGCGGACCCACAACTGCCGGTGAGCAGTTCTTC,CASSMSSGPTTAGEQFF
.,14,once,TRBJ2-1,TRBV7-9,TGTGCCAGCAGCAGGGGGAGCTCCTACAATGAGCAGTTCTTC,CASSRGSSYNEQFF
TRBD1,15,.,TRBJ2-5,TRBV19,TGTGCCAGTAGTACACCTCCAGGGGGCGGAGAGACCCAGTACTTC,CASSTPPGGGETQYF
.,17,.,TRBJ2-2,TRBV5-4,TGTGCCAGCAGCCCCCACGCGGGGGCGCTTAACACCGGGGAGCTGTTTTTT,CASSPHAGALNTGELFF
TRBD2,16,.,TRBJ2-1,TRBV28,TGTGCCAGCAGTTTAGAAAACGGGAGGGATTACAATGAGCAGTTCTTC,CASSLENGRDYNEQFF
.,15,.,TRBJ2-1,TRBV6-4,TGTGCCAGCAGTCGGGATTTGGCTAGCAGCAATGAGCAGTTCTTC,CASSRDLASSNEQFF
.,13,.,TRBJ2-7,TRBV6-4,TGTGCCAGCAGTGACGCCACGAGAGACGAGCAGTACTTC,CASSDATRDEQYF
.,12,.,TRBJ1-6,TRBV11-2,TGTGCCAGCAGCTTACCCCGGTCACCCCTCCACTTT,CASSLPRSPLHF
TRBD1,15,once,TRBJ1-2,TRBV6-1,TGTGCCAGCAGTGCACACAGGGGGCCAAACTATGGCTACACCTTC,CASSAHRGPNYGYTF
.,13,.,TRBJ2-1,TRBV6-6,TGTGCCAGCAGTTGGGGCCGAGAACATGAGCAGTTCTTC,CASSWGREHEQFF
.,13,.,TRBJ2-1,TRBV29-1,TGCAGCGTTTTCCAGGGGCGGGTCAATGAGCAGTTCTTC,CSVFQGRVNEQFF
.,15,.,TRBJ1-1,TRBV7-9,TGTGCCAGCAGGCAAAGGAGTGAGATGAACACTGAAGCTTTCTTT,CASRQRSEMNTEAFF
TRBD1,14,.,TRBJ1-2,TRBV29-1,TGCAGCGTTGAAGACACAGGGGATAACTATGGCTACACCTTC,CSVEDTGDNYGYTF
TRBD1,13,once,TRBJ2-7,TRBV2,TGTGCCAGCAGTGAGAGGGGGCAGTACGAGCAGTACTTC,CASSERGQYEQYF
TRBD1,15,.,TRBJ2-3,TRBV7-2,TGTGCCAGCAGCTCCCACAGGGGTGGCACAGATACGCAGTATTTT,CASSSHRGGTDTQYF
TRBD2,15,.,TRBJ2-3,TRBV9,TGTGCCAGCAGCGTAGTCGCGGGGGGCCCAGATACGCAGTATTTT,CASSVVAGGPDTQYF
.,14,.,TRBJ1-2,TRBV27,TGTGCCAGCAGTTTTGGTTTGGGCCAATATGGCTACACCTTC,CASSFGLGQYGYTF
.,15,.,TRBJ2-5,TRBV15,TGTGCCACCAGCAGAGAACGTTCAGACCAAGAGACCCAGTACTTC,CATSRERSDQETQYF
.,12,.,TRBJ1-1,TRBV4-1,TGCGCCAGCAGCCACATGGCAGCTGAAGCTTTCTTT,CASSHMAAEAFF
TRBD2,14,.,TRBJ2-7,TRBV6-5,TGTGCCAGCTCTACGGGGGGGGCCCTGCAGGAGCAGTACTTC,CASSTGGALQEQYF
TRBD2,15,.,TRBJ2-1,TRBV7-9,TGTGCCAGCAGATTAAGCGGGGGCCCCTACAATGAGCAGTTCTTC,CASRLSGGPYNEQFF
.,14,.,TRBJ2-5,TRBV28,TGTGCCAGCAGTTCCCCCGGTCTAGGAGAGACCCAGTACTTC,CASSSPGLGETQYF
.,12,.,TRBJ2-1,TRBV29-1,TGCAGCGTTAGGGGCGGACCCCTCCAGCAGTTCTTC,CSVRGGPLQQFF
.,8,once,TRBJ1-2,TRBV29-1,TGCAGCGTTCGAGGGGGATACTTC,CSVRGGYF
.,13,.,TRBJ1-2,TRBV2,TGTGCCAGCAGTCCCCGGGGGGGATTCGGCTACACCTTC,CASSPRGGFGYTF
TRBD1,16,.,TRBJ1-6,TRBV5-6,TGTGCCAGCAGCGAACAGGGGGCCTCCCTAAATTCACCCCTCCACTTT,CASSEQGASLNSPLHF
.,13,once,TRBJ1-2,TRBV10-3,TGTGCCATCAGTGAGTCCCCGGGTGGTGGCTACACCTTC,CAISESPGGGYTF
.,16,.,TRBJ2-6,TRBV9,TGTGCCAGCAGCGTAGGTTGGAGCTCTGGGGCCAACGTCCTGACTTTC,CASSVGWSSGANVLTF
.,10,once,TRBJ1-1,TRBV21-1,TGTGCCAGCAGCAAAGAGGCCGACGGGTTT,CASSKEADGF
.,17,.,TRBJ1-1,TRBV7-9,TGTGCCAGCAGCTTACAGGGGCCGACGGGTATGAACACTGAAGCTTTCTTT,CASSLQGPTGMNTEAFF
.,21,.,TRBJ2-4,TRBV15,TGTGCCACCAGCAGCTATCCCTTGGAGGGGTTTCTTCTCCTAGCCAAAAACATTCAGTACTTC,CATSSYPLEGFLLLAKNIQYF
TRBD2,14,.,TRBJ2-7,TRBV5-4,TGTGCCAGCAGCCGTAGCGGGATGCAGAACGAGCAGTACTTC,CASSRSGMQNEQYF
TRBD1,15,.,TRBJ2-1,TRBV18,TGTGCCAGCTCACCTAAGACAGGGGGAGGGAATGAGCAGTTCTTC,CASSPKTGGGNEQFF
.,16,.,TRBJ2-1,TRBV14,TGTGCCAGCAGCCAACGGCCCCCATTGGAGAACAATGAGCAGTTCTTC,CASSQRPPLENNEQFF
TRBD1,12,.,TRBJ1-2,TRBV7-8,TGTGCCAGCCACTCGACAGGGGAGGGCTACACCTTC,CASHSTGEGYTF
TRBD1,15,once,TRBJ1-2,TRBV6-5,TGTGCCAGCAGTTACTCTGGCGACAGGGGGTCTGGCTACACCTTC,CASSYSGDRGSGYTF